These T cell receptor beta chains were read from a single sample in a study of cytomegalovirus exposure and HLA in healthy donors. Profiling relied on immunoSEQ multiplex PCR, and the TCRdb table lists in-frame clones only, not all of them. The table has 150,000 or so clones, around 83% seen once. Input material: PBMCs. These receptor sequences come from a male donor in good health and CMV-seropositive. CDR3s include the opening cysteine and the closing phenylalanine or tryptophan. A D gene is named only where the DNA matches it firmly. Size is stated for part of the rows, as once, few or many counts, or as a class when the clone is expanded.

clone_size: few
d_call: NA
v_call: TRBV21-1
j_call: TRBJ1-1
cdr3_aa: CASSKGQDTEAFF
cdr3_nt: TGTGCCAGCAGCAAAGGACAGGACACTGAAGCTTTCTTT

clone_size: NA
d_call: NA
v_call: TRBV4-1
j_call: TRBJ1-6
cdr3_aa: CASSQGGGSNSPLHF
cdr3_nt: TGCGCCAGCAGCCAAGGAGGAGGGTCTAATTCACCCCTCCACTTT

clone_size: NA
d_call: TRBD1
v_call: TRBV7-9
j_call: TRBJ2-7
cdr3_aa: CASSLTRDRARYEQYF
cdr3_nt: TGTGCCAGCAGCCTAACCCGGGACAGGGCTCGCTACGAGCAGTACTTC

clone_size: NA
d_call: TRBD2
v_call: TRBV6-6
j_call: TRBJ2-7
cdr3_aa: CASSPSGSSYEQYF
cdr3_nt: TGTGCCAGCAGCCCTAGCGGAAGCTCCTACGAGCAGTACTTC

clone_size: NA
d_call: TRBD2
v_call: TRBV10-2
j_call: TRBJ2-1
cdr3_aa: CASTRSGLAAGHNEQFF
cdr3_nt: TGCGCCAGCACCCGATCGGGACTAGCGGCCGGACACAATGAGCAGTTCTTC

clone_size: NA
d_call: TRBD2
v_call: TRBV29-1
j_call: TRBJ2-2
cdr3_aa: CSVGLAGNTGELFF
cdr3_nt: TGCAGCGTTGGTCTAGCGGGAAACACCGGGGAGCTGTTTTTT

clone_size: NA
d_call: TRBD2
v_call: TRBV5-1
j_call: TRBJ2-7
cdr3_aa: CASSLRGGDYEQYF
cdr3_nt: TGCGCCAGCAGCCTAAGGGGAGGGGACTACGAGCAGTACTTC

clone_size: NA
d_call: NA
v_call: TRBV15
j_call: TRBJ2-1
cdr3_aa: CATSTPDSVRFF
cdr3_nt: TGTGCCACCAGCACTCCCGACTCGGTGAGGTTCTTC

clone_size: NA
d_call: NA
v_call: TRBV28
j_call: TRBJ1-2
cdr3_aa: CASTPTGRGGYTF
cdr3_nt: TGTGCCAGCACCCCGACCGGGAGGGGTGGCTACACCTTC

clone_size: NA
d_call: TRBD1
v_call: TRBV27
j_call: TRBJ1-2
cdr3_aa: CASSIEQGAQNYGYTF
cdr3_nt: TGTGCCAGCAGTATAGAACAGGGGGCGCAAAACTATGGCTACACCTTC

clone_size: NA
d_call: TRBD1
v_call: TRBV6-5
j_call: TRBJ2-1
cdr3_aa: CASSYRTGVYNEQFF
cdr3_nt: TGTGCCAGCAGTTACAGGACAGGGGTCTACAATGAGCAGTTCTTC

clone_size: NA
d_call: NA
v_call: TRBV7-9
j_call: TRBJ2-1
cdr3_aa: CASSRLSSLERYNEQFF
cdr3_nt: TGTGCCAGCAGCCGACTGAGTTCATTGGAGCGTTACAATGAGCAGTTCTTC

clone_size: NA
d_call: NA
v_call: TRBV30
j_call: TRBJ1-1
cdr3_aa: CAWDNRPMNTEAFF
cdr3_nt: TGTGCCTGGGATAACAGGCCTATGAACACTGAAGCTTTCTTT

clone_size: NA
d_call: NA
v_call: TRBV5-1
j_call: TRBJ2-1
cdr3_aa: CASSQGVYEQFF
cdr3_nt: TGCGCCAGCAGCCAGGGTGTTTATGAGCAGTTCTTC